These T cell receptor beta chains were read from a single sample in a study of blood T cells in healthy people across ages. TCRdb re-derived calls from the 5' RACE reads in MiXCR, one entry per CDR3 protein. The data show around 850,000 distinct CDR3 sequences, roughly 34% seen once. Sequencing was performed on blood. The receptors derive from a man between 18 and 35 years old in good health. Both conserved end residues are part of each CDR3.

CDR3 protein	V gene	J gene
CASSQDQAGHTDTQYF	TRBV14	TRBJ2-3
CASSPGTSGRRSDTQYF	TRBV18	TRBJ2-3
CASSLRQGKHEQYF	TRBV12-3/TRBV12-4	TRBJ2-7
CASSSQGGDLDTQYF	TRBV7-3	TRBJ2-3
CASSPVGSPYGYTF	TRBV7-2	TRBJ1-2
CSAGGGLEFF	TRBV20-1	TRBJ2-1
CASSQDIVEASSYNEQFF	TRBV4-3	TRBJ2-1
CASSERDSYNEQFF	TRBV9	TRBJ2-1
CASRQQGGGEAFF	TRBV7-9	TRBJ1-1
CASSLPPGRGVSGANVLTF	TRBV5-1	TRBJ2-6
CASSYSRELPNTEAFF	TRBV6-5	TRBJ1-1
CASSPRRDRGGIQETQYF	TRBV4-1	TRBJ2-5
CATSRDVPAGDTQYF	TRBV15	TRBJ2-3
CASSKVGLTGSGNTIYF	TRBV21-1	TRBJ1-3
CASSLETVWNEQFF	TRBV5-1	TRBJ2-1
CAISESGGAAKNIQYF	TRBV10-3	TRBJ2-4
CASSQDPLRTGDGYTF	TRBV4-3	TRBJ1-2
CASSALGMGTEAFF	TRBV6-1	TRBJ1-1
CASSLADAPYNEQFF	TRBV7-2	TRBJ2-1
CASSQVGGEGAQETQYF	TRBV4-1	TRBJ2-5
CASRPRDRGPRDTEAFF	TRBV7-9	TRBJ1-1
CASRSGTALGNEQYF	TRBV6-6	TRBJ2-7
CATKDIRTGNNEQFF	TRBV2	TRBJ2-1
CAAYRDAEHYEQYF	TRBV30	TRBJ2-7
CASSSGTDGTQYF	TRBV12-3/TRBV12-4	TRBJ2-5
CASSLTITPGSTDTQYF	TRBV7-3	TRBJ2-3
CASSRQQGANEKLFF	TRBV12-3/TRBV12-4	TRBJ1-4
CASSVEVANTEAFF	TRBV7-9	TRBJ1-1
CASSLASKNTEAFF	TRBV7-6	TRBJ1-1
CASSKGHSSNYGYTF	TRBV21-1	TRBJ1-2
CASSQGGLTREYF	TRBV14	TRBJ2-4
CASSLGQRTQETQYF	TRBV13	TRBJ2-5
CAWNLGSYEQYF	TRBV30	TRBJ2-7
CSATDRENGYGYTF	TRBV20-1	TRBJ1-2
CSVREPLTDTQYF	TRBV29-1	TRBJ2-3
CASSTDSSNQPQHF	TRBV7-8	TRBJ1-5
CASRRGPRGNNSPLHF	TRBV5-5	TRBJ1-6
CASSSGLAGLKTQYF	TRBV7-2	TRBJ2-5
CASSFSGVYEQYF	TRBV7-9	TRBJ2-7
CASSWASGQETQYF	TRBV6-5	TRBJ2-5
CASSQNTGLGTQYF	TRBV4-3	TRBJ2-3
CASSYSMSGSNEQFF	TRBV6-5	TRBJ2-1
CASSQESQEAAAQHF	TRBV4-2	TRBJ1-5
CASTARGGNYGYTF	TRBV9	TRBJ1-2
CASTFRGLNADTQYF	TRBV12-3/TRBV12-4	TRBJ2-3
CSAREGAGRYNSPLHF	TRBV20-1	TRBJ1-6
CSARVHGQGNTEAFF	TRBV20-1	TRBJ1-1
CASSLPPGLAGVKQETQFF	TRBV7-2	TRBJ2-1
CSVTQGAGTEAFF	TRBV29-1	TRBJ1-1
CASSQDPGQGRQYGNTIYF	TRBV3-1	TRBJ1-3
CASRPQGFPYEQYF	TRBV6-6	TRBJ2-7
CASGSDIVFYEQYF	TRBV12-5	TRBJ2-7